Listed here are 22 T cell receptor beta chains from one sample, sequenced in a study of PD-1 blockade in mismatch repair-deficient tumors. The assay was immunoSEQ multiplex PCR, and TCRdb's table has in-frame clones only and misses some. The top ten hold 2.5% to 4% of the sample, which has approximately 50,000 clones, roughly 78% seen once. The source material was peripheral blood, sampled 4 weeks after starting pembrolizumab. All receptors come from an adult with mismatch repair-deficient cancer.

The chain has TRBV5-1 and TRBJ2-2; perhaps TRBD1 as D (6 bases). CDR3 length equals 13 residues. V lost 0 bases, J lost 8 bases, and 8 bases lay in between. Per germline, CDR1 SGHRS and CDR2 YFSETQ. CDR3 bases: TGCGCCAGCAGCTTGGCCAGGGGAGGGGAGCTGTTTTTT. Translation: CASSLARGGELFF.

The CDR3 protein is CASSQRDFSGNTIYF. DNA of the CDR3: TGTGCCAGCAGTCAAAGGGATTTTTCTGGAAACACCATATATTTT. The chain links TRBV6-1 to TRBJ1-3; D is uncertain. Germline V gene lookup returns CDR1 MNHNS and CDR2 SASEGT. The CDR3 has 15 amino acids. V was clipped by 5 bases and J by 1 base, with 12 bases between them.

This clone qualifies as medium-sized (0.01 to 0.1%). The rearrangement links TRBV27 to TRBJ2-7, with a weak D call TRBD2 (5 bases). CDR3 length: 14 residues. The germline CDR1 and CDR2 sequences are MNHEY and SMNVEV (reference sequence). The V end lost 0 bases, the J end lost 6 bases, and 12 bases lay between the germline ends. This CDR3 reads CASSLSLASSEQYF. CDR3 nucleotides: TGTGCCAGCAGTTTATCGCTAGCCTCCAGCGAGCAGTACTTC.

The chain uses TRBV9 and TRBJ2-1, with a possible D match to TRBD2 (5 bases). Germline V gene sequence: CDR1 SGDLS, CDR2 YYNGEE. V dropped 5 bases and J dropped 0 bases, with 6 bases sitting between them. The CDR3 length is 13 residues. The CDR3 DNA follows: TGTGCCAGCAGTCTAGCCTCCTACAATGAGCAGTTCTTC. Amino acids: CASSLASYNEQFF.

In this sample, this clone turned up many times. The chain has TRBV7-9 and TRBJ1-2; 7 nucleotides align to TRBD1. The CDR3 is made up of 17 amino acids. CDR1 is SEHNR, CDR2 FQNEAQ, per germline (reference sequence). The J segment lost 2 bases and the V segment lost 5 bases, leaving 14 bases of the junction unmatched. The DNA for the CDR3 is TGTGCCAGCAGCCTCCTTGAGACAGGGAGCCTAAACTATGGCTACACCTTC. Translated, it gives CASSLLETGSLNYGYTF.

This chain connects TRBV6-1 to TRBJ1-2; maybe TRBD1 (5 bases). The CDR3 sequence is 14 residues long. CDR1 is MNHNS and CDR2 is SASEGT in the germline V gene. Trimming left V 9 bases short and J 8 bases short, with 22 bases between. The CDR3 spells CASHSTAGRLGYTF. CDR3 bases: TGTGCCAGTCACTCCACCGCAGGGAGGTTGGGCTACACCTTC.

The CDR3 region is CASSPQGQGLYGYTF. CDR3 bases: TGTGCCAGCAGCCCCCAGGGACAGGGCCTCTATGGCTACACCTTC. This chain links TRBV5-8 with TRBJ1-2; 9 bases fit TRBD1. Trimming removed 4 bases from V and 4 bases from J; junction bases left unmatched: 8. The CDR3 length is 15 residues. CDR1 and CDR2 (germline): SGHTS, YDEGEE.

The CDR3, as DNA: TGTGCCAGCACCTCGGGTCTAGCGAATGAGCAGTTCTTC. This encodes CASTSGLANEQFF. This chain links TRBV5-4 with TRBJ2-1; D perhaps matches TRBD2 (6 bases). Looked up from germline, CDR1 is SGHNT and CDR2 is YYREEE (reference sequence). Trimming took 6 bases from V and 7 from J, leaving 14 bases between them. The CDR3 runs to 13 residues.

The genes are TRBV11-2 and TRBJ2-7, with D possibly matching TRBD1 (6 bases). The CDR3 is made up of 14 amino acids. Trimming cost V 4 bases and J 1 base, with 11 bases left between them. Germline values: CDR1 SGHAT, CDR2 FQNNGV. The CDR3 DNA reads TGTGCCAGCAGCTGGGTAACAGGGTCCTACGAGCAGTACTTC. It encodes CASSWVTGSYEQYF.

This chain joins TRBV7-3 and TRBJ2-5; 10 positions match TRBD1. Trimming cost V 5 bases and J 4 bases; bases outside gene matches: 4. Germline CDR1 and CDR2: SGHTA and FQGTGA. This CDR3 comprises 14 residues. CDR3 bases: TGTGCCAGCAGCCTGACAGGGGGCGCAGAGACCCAGTACTTC. Protein product: CASSLTGGAETQYF.

The J gene is TRBJ2-5, the V gene TRBV11-3; 7 nucleotides align to TRBD2. V was pared by 5 bases and J by 3 bases, with 9 bases of the junction left unmatched. The CDR3 loop spans 15 amino acids. Germline CDR1 and CDR2: SGHNT and YENEEA. The CDR3 spells CASSPWEAGEETQYF. In DNA form, the CDR3 reads TGTGCCAGCAGCCCATGGGAGGCGGGAGAAGAGACCCAGTACTTC.

This clone was seen only once. The genes are TRBV5-4 and TRBJ2-7, with D tentatively TRBD2 (5 bases). The germline V gene has CDR1 SGHNT and CDR2 YYREEE (reference sequence). The germline V and J ends were trimmed by 3 bases and 7 bases, with 17 bases remaining between them. The CDR3 loop spans 14 amino acids. The DNA for the CDR3 is TGTGCCAGCAGCTCGGACTCGATCTTAGGGGAGCAGTACTTC. This sequence encodes CASSSDSILGEQYF.

This chain links TRBV2 with TRBJ1-4, with 8 positions matching TRBD1. The CDR3 extends over 14 amino acids. Unmatched junction bases numbered 3, after V lost 1 base and J lost 8 bases. Germline V lookup: CDR1 SNHLY, CDR2 FYNNEI. DNA for the CDR3: TGTGCCAGCAGTGAAGAACAGGGGGACGAAAAACTGTTTTTT. It yields the protein CASSEEQGDEKLFF.

Here the CDR3 reads CASSYMRGVEPQHF. CDR3 in DNA: TGTGCCAGCAGTTACATGCGGGGTGTGGAGCCCCAGCATTTT. The chain has TRBV6-5 and TRBJ1-5; D call uncertain. V lost 2 bases, J lost 8 bases, and 13 bases lay in between. Looked up from germline, CDR1 is MNHEY and CDR2 is SVGAGI. The CDR3 has 14 amino acids.

The chain couples TRBV7-8 to TRBJ2-7; possible D gene TRBD2, 5 bases. Between the trimmed V and J ends, which lost 3 bases and 5 bases, there was a span of 14 bases. The CDR3 has 14 residues. Germline loops: CDR1 SGHVS, CDR2 FQNEAQ. The CDR3 nucleotides read TGTGCCAGCAGCTTCGCTTTGTTCGGGGACGAGCAGTACTTC. The encoded protein is CASSFALFGDEQYF. Using reference TRBV7-8 and TRBJ2-7 for the parts outside the CDR3, the full variable domain is GAGVSQSPRYKVAKRGQDVALRCDPISGHVSLFWYQQALGQGPEFLTYFQNEAQLDKSGLPSDRFFAERPEGSVSTLKIQRTQQEDSAVYLCASSFALFGDEQYFGPGTRLTVT.

The chain is built from TRBV6-5 and TRBJ1-1; D is undetermined. Trimming left V 7 bases short and J 1 base short, with 10 bases between. The CDR3 loop spans 13 amino acids. Germline V CDR1 and CDR2: MNHEY, SVGAGI. CDR3 amino acids: CASIMAGNTEAFF. The DNA of the CDR3 is TGTGCCAGCATAATGGCGGGGAACACTGAAGCTTTCTTT.

This clone turned up a few times. This chain joins TRBV30 and TRBJ2-1; TRBD2 matches at 10 bases. Germline V gives CDR1 GTSNPN, CDR2 SVGIG (reference sequence). This CDR3 has 15 amino acids. With V trimmed by 2 bases and J by 4 bases, 5 bases remained unmatched. DNA of the CDR3: TGTGCCTGGAGTCGCGGACTAGCGGATTACAATGAGCAGTTCTTC. It codes for CAWSRGLADYNEQFF. Filled out from reference TRBV30 and TRBJ2-1, the complete variable domain reads SQTIHQWPATLVQPVGSPLSLECTVEGTSNPNLYWYRQAAGRGLQLLFYSVGIGQISSEVPQNLSASRPQDRQFILSSKKLLLSDSGFYLCAWSRGLADYNEQFFGPGTRLTVL.

The V call is TRBV6-1, the J call TRBJ1-1, with D hard to call. This CDR3 comprises 14 residues. The germline V gene has CDR1 MNHNS and CDR2 SASEGT. V lost 6 bases and J 11 bases, leaving 22 bases between the germline ends. The CDR3 protein is CASSGRTMGVRAFF. The CDR3 nucleotides are TGTGCCAGCAGCGGTCGCACCATGGGAGTACGCGCTTTCTTT.

The chain carries TRBV20-1 and TRBJ2-4; D gene unclear. The CDR3 totals 11 residues. Trimming stripped 7 bases from V and 6 bases from J, with 10 bases between. CDR1 is DFQATT, CDR2 SNEGSKA, per germline (reference sequence). CDR3 loop: CSGDSLNIQYF. The CDR3 DNA sequence: TGCAGTGGGGATTCCCTAAACATTCAGTACTTC.

This sequence joins TRBV9 and TRBJ2-7; D is unresolved. V was pared by 4 bases and J by 0 bases, with 11 bases between. Germline loops: CDR1 SGDLS, CDR2 YYNGEE. CDR3 size: 14 residues. CDR3 coding DNA: TGTGCCAGCAGCCCCCAGGCGAGCTCCTACGAGCAGTACTTC. It encodes CASSPQASSYEQYF. The variable domain in full, with the rest retrieved from reference TRBV9 and TRBJ2-7, is DSGVTQTPKHLITATGQRVTLRCSPRSGDLSVYWYQQSLDQGLQFLIQYYNGEERAKGNILERFSAQQFPDLHSELNLSSLELGDSALYFCASSPQASSYEQYFGPGTRLTVT.

This chain joins TRBV7-9 and TRBJ2-2; 12 positions match TRBD1. The CDR3 has 16 amino acids. The V segment lost 6 bases and the J segment 7 bases; nucleotides outside the gene matches: 9. Germline V gene data show CDR1 as SEHNR and CDR2 as FQNEAQ (reference sequence). The CDR3: CASSYRDRGLNGELFF. As DNA, the CDR3 is TGTGCCAGCAGTTACCGGGACAGGGGGCTAAACGGGGAGCTGTTTTTT.

This sequence joins TRBV30 and TRBJ1-1; D remains unclear. With 0 bases removed from V and 4 bases from J, the gap between germline ends came to 9 bases. The CDR3 has 13 amino acids. The germline gives CDR1 GTSNPN, CDR2 SVGIG (reference sequence). CDR3 protein: CAWSVRVGTEAFF. The CDR3 nucleotides are TGTGCCTGGAGTGTTAGGGTTGGCACTGAAGCTTTCTTT.